The 23 T cell receptor beta chains below all came from one sample that was sequenced in a study of OX40 agonist ivuxolimab in advanced cancers. Profiling relied on immunoSEQ multiplex PCR, and the TCRdb table lists in-frame clones only, not all of them. The sample carries 45,000 to 50,000 clones, around 90% recorded once. Here the sequenced sample was CD4+ or CD8+ T cells sorted from blood, taken in a trial of the OX40 agonist ivuxolimab. The source is an adult with an advanced solid tumor such as melanoma, head and neck, liver or kidney cancer.

The J gene is TRBJ2-2, the V gene TRBV9, with no clear D. Germline V lookup: CDR1 SGDLS, CDR2 YYNGEE. V lost 4 bases and J 1 base, leaving 8 bases between the germline ends. The CDR3 is made up of 14 amino acids. CDR3 region: CASSSGRNTGELFF. CDR3 sequence (DNA): TGTGCCAGCAGCTCAGGACGGAACACCGGGGAGCTGTTTTTT.

This clone showed up just a few times. The chain uses TRBV30 and TRBJ1-1; 8 bases match TRBD1. Germline-derived CDR1 and CDR2 are GTSNPN and SVGIG (reference sequence). The CDR3 sequence is 16 residues long. V lost 2 bases to trimming and J lost 5 bases; unmatched junction nucleotides: 13. CDR3 sequence: CAWSSGQGSVGTEAFF. CDR3 in DNA: TGTGCCTGGAGTTCCGGACAGGGAAGCGTGGGAACTGAAGCTTTCTTT. Using reference TRBV30 and TRBJ1-1 for the parts outside the CDR3, the full variable domain is SQTIHQWPATLVQPVGSPLSLECTVEGTSNPNLYWYRQAAGRGLQLLFYSVGIGQISSEVPQNLSASRPQDRQFILSSKKLLLSDSGFYLCAWSSGQGSVGTEAFFGQGTRLTVV.

This clone was recorded only once. The gene calls are TRBV9 and TRBJ1-2; 7 bases are a match to TRBD1. The CDR3 has 14 amino acids. Germline CDR1 is SGDLS and CDR2 is YYNGEE. The V gene end was trimmed by 3 bases and the J gene end by 6 bases; junction bases not matched to a gene: 8. CDR3: CASSEAGGSHGYTF. Here the CDR3 DNA reads TGTGCCAGCAGCGAGGCAGGGGGAAGTCATGGCTACACCTTC.

This chain joins TRBV28 and TRBJ2-1; D is undetermined. The CDR3 has 11 amino acids. Germline V gene lookup returns CDR1 MDHEN and CDR2 SYDVKM. V lost 3 bases and J 5 bases, leaving 2 bases between the germline ends. The CDR3 sequence is CASSFNNEQFF. CDR3 nucleotide sequence: TGTGCCAGCAGTTTCAACAATGAGCAGTTCTTC.

The V gene is TRBV19, the J gene TRBJ1-5, with D tentatively TRBD1 (6 bases). CDR1 and CDR2 (germline): LNHDA, SQIVND (reference sequence). CDR3 length equals 13 residues. The ends were cut back, 10 bases at V and 6 bases at J, with 16 bases in the middle. CDR3 residues: CATQAGAVQPQHF. The CDR3 bases are TGTGCCACGCAGGCGGGGGCGGTTCAGCCCCAGCATTTT.

V and J are TRBV13 and TRBJ2-7; D ambiguous. The CDR3 totals 12 residues. Germline CDR1 and CDR2: PRHDT and FYEKMQ (reference sequence). The germline V and J ends were trimmed by 5 bases and 7 bases, with 12 bases remaining between them. The CDR3 spells CASSPPVGEQYF. The CDR3 DNA reads TGTGCCAGCAGCCCCCCGGTCGGGGAGCAGTACTTC.

About this clone: A junction boundary mismatches the germline segment, possibly from a read error. The chain employs TRBV13 and TRBJ2-7, with D possibly being TRBD2 (5 bases). CDR3 size: 12 residues. Germline loops: CDR1 PRHDT, CDR2 FYEKMQ (reference sequence). The CDR3 here is CASGPPVGEQCF. The CDR3 nucleotides are TGTGCCAGCGGCCCCCCGGTCGGGGAGCAGTGCTTC.

V gene TRBV16 combines with J gene TRBJ1-1, with D hard to call. Germline values: CDR1 KGHSY, CDR2 FQNENV. Trimming shortened V by 4 bases and J by 4 bases, and 13 bases separated the two germline ends. The CDR3 runs 14 residues. The CDR3 is CASSLAKGSTEAFF. The CDR3 nucleotides are TGTGCCAGCAGCCTAGCGAAGGGATCCACTGAAGCTTTCTTT.

This chain joins TRBV7-2 and TRBJ2-1, with 11 bases lining up with TRBD2. Trimming removed 1 base from V and 4 bases from J; junction bases left unmatched: 9. The CDR3 consists of 18 residues. CDR1 SGHTA and CDR2 FQGNSA come from the germline V gene. CDR3 region: CASSLVSTSGSSYNEQFF. In nucleotides, the CDR3 is TGTGCCAGCAGCTTAGTATCTACTAGCGGGAGTTCGTACAATGAGCAGTTCTTC.

The rearrangement uses TRBV6-5 and TRBJ1-4, with TRBD1 matching 8 bases. The CDR3 covers 15 residues. CDR1 is MNHEY and CDR2 is SVGAGI in the germline V gene. V shed 5 bases, J shed 8 bases, and the junction held 10 bases outside the gene matches. The CDR3 protein is CASSQLRQGREKLFF. The CDR3 DNA is TGTGCCAGCAGTCAACTTAGACAGGGGCGCGAAAAACTGTTTTTT.

The V call is TRBV4-3, the J call TRBJ2-7; no firm D call. The CDR3 spans 15 residues. The germline V and J ends were trimmed by 0 bases and 1 base, with 10 bases remaining between them. From germline, CDR1 is LGHNA and CDR2 YSLEER. The CDR3 DNA sequence: TGCGCCAGCAGCCAAGAACCCGGCGGATCCTACGAGCAGTACTTC. The encoded protein is CASSQEPGGSYEQYF.

The rearrangement joins TRBV11-2 to TRBJ2-7, with 8 bases identical to TRBD1. The CDR3 is made up of 14 amino acids. J was trimmed by 5 bases and V by 2 bases; bases with no gene match: 5. Germline CDR1 is SGHAT and CDR2 is FQNNGV. CDR3: CASSLWTGKNEQYF. The CDR3 DNA follows: TGTGCCAGCAGCTTATGGACAGGGAAAAACGAGCAGTACTTC.

This sequence joins TRBV5-1 and TRBJ2-6; 12 bases map to TRBD2. V lost 5 bases to trimming and J lost 0 bases; unmatched junction nucleotides: 6. From germline, CDR1 is SGHRS and CDR2 YFSETQ. This CDR3 contains 18 residues. As DNA, the CDR3 is TGCGCCAGCAGGGGACTAGCGGGTATCCTCTCTGGGGCCAACGTCCTGACTTTC. Amino acids: CASRGLAGILSGANVLTF.

The rearrangement joins TRBV14 to TRBJ1-4; TRBD1 might be the D (6 bases). V shed 1 base and J shed 8 bases, with 23 bases lying between them. The CDR3 extends over 18 amino acids. Germline values: CDR1 SGHDN, CDR2 FVKESK. In nucleotides, the CDR3 is TGTGCCAGCAGCCAAGCAACAGGGTTTTCGACCTTACGAGAAAAACTGTTTTTT. Amino acid sequence: CASSQATGFSTLREKLFF.

J is TRBJ2-1 and V is TRBV14; TRBD2 matches at 8 bases. V lost 1 base, J lost 6 bases, and 8 bases stayed unmatched. Germline V gene data show CDR1 as SGHDN and CDR2 as FVKESK. The CDR3 sequence is 16 residues long. CDR3 DNA sequence: TGTGCCAGCAGCCAAGTTTGGGCGGGAGGTAGCAATGAGCAGTTCTTC. This gives the protein CASSQVWAGGSNEQFF.

The chain combines TRBV5-6 with TRBJ1-1; tentatively, D is TRBD1 (5 bases). V gave up 1 base and J gave up 6 bases, with 7 bases separating them. Germline CDR1 SGHDT, CDR2 YYEEEE. The CDR3 has 12 residues. The CDR3 sequence: CASSLWGAEAFF. The CDR3 region has the DNA TGTGCCAGCAGCTTGTGGGGGGCTGAAGCTTTCTTT.

The chain employs TRBV6-5 and TRBJ2-5; TRBD1 aligns across 9 bases. The V gene end was trimmed by 6 bases and the J gene end by 5 bases; junction bases not matched to a gene: 7. The CDR3 is made up of 14 amino acids. Germline CDR1 and CDR2: MNHEY and SVGAGI. CDR3 DNA sequence: TGTGCCAGCAGGGGACAGGGAGGACGGGAGACCCAGTACTTC. This translates into CASRGQGGRETQYF.

The genes are TRBV6-1 and TRBJ1-1; maybe TRBD1 (6 bases). The CDR3 runs to 16 residues. The germline V gene has CDR1 MNHNS and CDR2 SASEGT. Trimming removed 4 bases at V and 0 bases at J, with 15 bases between. CDR3 sequence reads: CASSGRRGPMNTEAFF. CDR3 DNA sequence: TGTGCCAGCAGTGGACGCAGGGGACCAATGAACACTGAAGCTTTCTTT.

The chain links TRBV9 to TRBJ1-2; 8 nucleotides agree with TRBD1. The CDR3 covers 14 residues. Germline V gives CDR1 SGDLS, CDR2 YYNGEE. J gave up 8 bases and V 0 bases, and 6 bases lay outside the gene matches. The CDR3 DNA reads TGTGCCAGCAGCGTAGATGTGACAGGGGTGGGCTACACCTTC. It translates to CASSVDVTGVGYTF.

This chain joins TRBV5-1 and TRBJ2-7; D possibly corresponds to TRBD2 (6 bases). The V gene lost 3 bases and the J gene lost 5 bases, with 12 bases spanning the gap. Germline values: CDR1 SGHRS, CDR2 YFSETQ. This CDR3 spans 13 amino acids. CDR3 region: CASSSTPSDEQYF. The CDR3 DNA is TGCGCCAGCAGCTCGACCCCTAGCGACGAGCAGTACTTC.

This chain connects TRBV5-1 to TRBJ2-1; D uncertain. The CDR3 loop spans 11 amino acids. V gave up 4 bases and J gave up 3 bases, with 2 bases separating them. Germline assignment: CDR1 SGHRS and CDR2 YFSETQ. The CDR3 DNA reads as TGCGCCAGCAGCGTCTACAATGAGCAGTTCTTC. Translating it yields CASSVYNEQFF.

The chain is built from TRBV18 and TRBJ2-1; tentatively, D is TRBD2 (6 bases). The V gene's germline CDR1 is KGHSH and CDR2 LQKENI. The V gene lost 4 bases and the J gene lost 4 bases, with 14 bases spanning the gap. The CDR3 is 15 amino acids. CDR3 DNA: TGTGCCAGCTCACTACGGACTAACGAGTACAATGAGCAGTTCTTC. Amino acids: CASSLRTNEYNEQFF.

The chain is built from TRBV6-1 and TRBJ2-7, with 16 bases fitting TRBD2. Unmatched junction bases numbered 7, after V lost 5 bases and J lost 6 bases. This CDR3 comprises 16 residues. The V gene's germline CDR1 is MNHNS and CDR2 SASEGT. The CDR3 DNA reads as TGTGCCAGCAGTAAAGGGACTAGCGGGAGGGCCAGCGAGCAGTACTTC. Its protein is CASSKGTSGRASEQYF.